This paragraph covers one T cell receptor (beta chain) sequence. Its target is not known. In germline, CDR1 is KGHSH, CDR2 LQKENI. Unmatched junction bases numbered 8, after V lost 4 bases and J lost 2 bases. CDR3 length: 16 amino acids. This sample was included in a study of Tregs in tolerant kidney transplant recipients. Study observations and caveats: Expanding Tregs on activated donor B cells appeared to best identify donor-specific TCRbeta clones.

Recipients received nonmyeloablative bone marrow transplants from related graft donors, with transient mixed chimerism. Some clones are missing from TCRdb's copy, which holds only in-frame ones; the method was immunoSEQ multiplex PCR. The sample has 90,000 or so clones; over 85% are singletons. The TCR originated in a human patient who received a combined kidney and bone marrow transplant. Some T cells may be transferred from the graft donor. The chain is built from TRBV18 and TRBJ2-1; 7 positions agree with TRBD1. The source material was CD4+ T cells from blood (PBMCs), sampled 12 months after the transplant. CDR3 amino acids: CASSQNPGQTYNEQFF. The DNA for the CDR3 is TGTGCCAGCTCACAAAATCCGGGACAGACCTACAATGAGCAGTTCTTC. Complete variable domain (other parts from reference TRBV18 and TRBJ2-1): NAGVMQNPRHLVRRRGQEARLRCSPMKGHSHVYWYRQLPEEGLKFMVYLQKENIIDESGMPKERFSAEFPKEGPSILRIQQVVRGDSAAYFCASSQNPGQTYNEQFFGPGTRLTVL.